These 24 T cell receptor beta chains were all obtained from the same sample, sequenced in a study of cytomegalovirus exposure and HLA in healthy donors. Both 60 Vbeta primers and 13 Jbeta primers went into the PCR. Assay: immunoSEQ multiplex PCR; the TCRdb copy retains only in-frame clones and omits some. The sample lists about 130,000 clones, 75% to 90% occurring once. The sample taken for sequencing was PBMCs. These receptors were obtained from a man between 25 and 39 years old in good health and CMV-seropositive.

This chain links TRBV28 with TRBJ2-7; possibly TRBD2 for D (5 bases). The CDR3 covers 17 residues. The V gene's germline CDR1 is MDHEN and CDR2 SYDVKM. Trimming cost V 2 bases and J 2 bases, with 19 bases left between them. In DNA, the CDR3 is TGTGCCAGCAGTTTAGGCGGGTTCTCTTCCGTCCCCTACGAGCAGTACTTC. This gives the protein CASSLGGFSSVPYEQYF. Drawing the rest from reference TRBV28 and TRBJ2-7, the complete variable domain is DVKVTQSSRYLVKRTGEKVFLECVQDMDHENMFWYRQDPGLGLRLIYFSYDVKMKEKGDIPEGYSVSREKKERFSLILESASTNQTSMYLCASSLGGFSSVPYEQYFGPGTRLTVT.

J is TRBJ1-6 and V is TRBV13, with TRBD1 as a possible D gene (5 bases). CDR1 PRHDT and CDR2 FYEKMQ come from the germline V gene (reference sequence). The V and J ends lost 5 bases and 4 bases respectively, with 18 bases between them. This CDR3 is built from 17 residues. The DNA of the CDR3 is TGTGCCAGCAGCCGCCGGCCCGACAGTTTTTATAATTCACCCCTCCACTTT. It translates to CASSRRPDSFYNSPLHF.

With respect to this clone: At one end, the junction sequence differs from germline, possibly due to a read error. The chain links TRBV12-5 to TRBJ2-6; TRBD1 matches 8 bases. Germline V gene lookup returns CDR1 LGHNT and CDR2 FRNRAP. This CDR3 comprises 15 residues. The CDR3 sequence is CASGTTGAGANGLTF. The CDR3 coding sequence is TGTGCTAGTGGCACGACAGGGGCTGGGGCCAACGGCCTGACTTTC.

The CDR3 nucleotides read TGTGCCAGCAGCCAGGATCTCAGGGACAGATCGAACACCGGGGAGCTGTTTTTT. Amino acid sequence: CASSQDLRDRSNTGELFF. V and J are TRBV4-2 and TRBJ2-2; TRBD1 aligns across 7 bases. CDR1 is LGHNA and CDR2 is YNFKEQ in the germline V gene. CDR3 size: 18 residues. The trim removed 3 bases at V and 0 bases at J, leaving 10 bases unmatched.

The genes are TRBV5-1 and TRBJ2-6; D is ambiguous. V was clipped by 0 bases and J by 0 bases, with 10 bases between them. In germline, CDR1 is SGHRS, CDR2 YFSETQ. The CDR3 extends over 17 amino acids. The CDR3 protein is CASSLAQFNSGANVLTF. The CDR3, as DNA: TGCGCCAGCAGCTTGGCCCAGTTTAACTCTGGGGCCAACGTCCTGACTTTC. The entire variable domain, with the rest obtained from reference TRBV5-1 and TRBJ2-6, is as follows: KAGVTQTPRYLIKTRGQQVTLSCSPISGHRSVSWYQQTPGQGLQFLFEYFSETQRNKGNFPGRFSGRQFSNSRSEMNVSTLELGDSALYLCASSLAQFNSGANVLTFGAGSRLTVL.

This chain connects TRBV5-6 to TRBJ1-1, with a possible D match to TRBD1 (5 bases). Per germline, CDR1 SGHDT and CDR2 YYEEEE. With 4 bases removed from V and 0 bases from J, the gap between germline ends came to 16 bases. The CDR3 runs to 16 residues. CDR3 in DNA: TGTGCCAGCAGCATGAGGAGGGGAGCGCTGAACACTGAAGCTTTCTTT. This gives the protein CASSMRRGALNTEAFF.

The chain joins TRBV5-5 to TRBJ1-5, with 7 bases fitting TRBD1. This CDR3 is built from 14 residues. J was trimmed by 6 bases and V by 2 bases; bases with no gene match: 5. Germline CDR1 and CDR2: SGHKS and YYEKEE (reference sequence). This chain's CDR3 is CASSLGQGGQPQHF. The CDR3 region has the DNA TGTGCCAGCAGCTTAGGTCAGGGGGGTCAGCCCCAGCATTTT.

This sequence joins TRBV30 and TRBJ1-1; D not certain. Trimming stripped 3 bases from V and 0 bases from J, with 8 bases between. Germline lookup yields CDR1 GTSNPN and CDR2 SVGIG (reference sequence). The length of the CDR3 is 13 residues. The CDR3 protein is CAWSWELNTEAFF. The DNA for the CDR3 is TGTGCCTGGAGCTGGGAGTTGAACACTGAAGCTTTCTTT.

This clone was observed a single time. The V gene is TRBV2, the J gene TRBJ2-5, with D hard to call. This CDR3 contains 13 residues. The ends were cut back, 6 bases at V and 2 bases at J, with 10 bases in the middle. The V gene's germline CDR1 is SNHLY and CDR2 FYNNEI. In DNA, the CDR3 is TGTGCCAGCAGAAACAGACGACAAGAGACCCAGTACTTC. As protein: CASRNRRQETQYF.

The chain is built from TRBV11-3 and TRBJ2-1; 7 nucleotides agree with TRBD1. Germline loops: CDR1 SGHNT, CDR2 YENEEA. Germline trimming cut 3 bases from V and 8 bases from J; bases unmatched to any gene: 4. The CDR3 covers 13 residues. In DNA, the CDR3 is TGTGCCAGCAGCTTTAGGGGGCCAGATGAGCAGTTCTTC. Encoded protein: CASSFRGPDEQFF. Full variable domain (outside the CDR3, taken from reference TRBV11-3 and TRBJ2-1): EAGVVQSPRYKIIEKKQPVAFWCNPISGHNTLYWYLQNLGQGPELLIRYENEEAVDDSQLPKDRFSAERLKGVDSTLKIQPAELGDSAVYLCASSFRGPDEQFFGPGTRLTVL.

V is TRBV10-1 and J is TRBJ2-1, with 7 positions matching TRBD2. Germline V CDR1 and CDR2: WNHNN, SYGVQD (reference sequence). CDR3 length: 14 residues. Trimming took 0 bases from V and 10 from J; bases not matched to a gene: 6. The CDR3 DNA follows: TGCGCCAGCAGTGAGTCTGACGGGACTAAAGAGCAGTTCTTC. Its protein is CASSESDGTKEQFF.

V is TRBV6-6 and J is TRBJ2-1; TRBD2 might be the D (5 bases). V was shortened by 5 bases and J by 3 bases, with 17 bases between the two germline ends. CDR3 length equals 16 residues. The germline V gene encodes CDR1 MNHNY and CDR2 SVGAGI (reference sequence). The CDR3 spells CASSPWTPRYYNEQFF. The CDR3 nucleotides read TGTGCCAGCAGTCCCTGGACTCCACGATACTACAATGAGCAGTTCTTC.

The V call is TRBV5-4, the J call TRBJ2-1, with D possibly matching TRBD2 (5 bases). Germline V gene sequence: CDR1 SGHNT, CDR2 YYREEE (reference sequence). The CDR3 contains 17 residues. Trimming left V 0 bases short and J 2 bases short, with 15 bases between. CDR3: CASSLGGAGGTYNEQFF. The CDR3, as DNA: TGTGCCAGCAGCTTGGGGGGTGCGGGCGGAACCTACAATGAGCAGTTCTTC.

The V and J genes are TRBV5-5 and TRBJ1-6; D is undetermined. Germline CDR1 reads SGHKS; CDR2 reads YYEKEE (reference sequence). This CDR3 has 14 amino acids. The V gene lost 4 bases and the J gene lost 8 bases, with 13 bases spanning the gap. The CDR3 region has the DNA TGTGCCAGCAGCCCTACACTATCTTATTCACCCCTCCACTTT. Translation: CASSPTLSYSPLHF.

The rearrangement uses TRBV7-9 and TRBJ1-3, with a tentative D call TRBD1 (6 bases). Germline CDR1 reads SEHNR; CDR2 reads FQNEAQ (reference sequence). Trimming took 7 bases from V and 1 from J, leaving 23 bases between them. The CDR3 covers 18 residues. CDR3 region: CASTLGSRGLLSGNTIYF. The CDR3 DNA sequence: TGTGCCAGCACCCTAGGGAGCAGGGGCTTACTTTCTGGAAACACCATATATTTT. Supplemented by reference TRBV7-9 and TRBJ1-3, the full variable domain reads DTGVSQNPRHKITKRGQNVTFRCDPISEHNRLYWYRQTLGQGPEFLTYFQNEAQLEKSRLLSDRFSAERPKGSFSTLEIQRTEQGDSAMYLCASTLGSRGLLSGNTIYFGEGSWLTVV.

V and J are TRBV5-1 and TRBJ2-3, with TRBD2 matching over 7 bases. Germline CDR1 is SGHRS and CDR2 is YFSETQ. This CDR3 is 15 amino acids long. Trimming removed 3 bases from V and 0 bases from J; junction bases left unmatched: 4. DNA for the CDR3: TGCGCCAGCAGCTCGACTAGCCGTAGCACAGATACGCAGTATTTT. Encoded protein: CASSSTSRSTDTQYF.

The chain carries TRBV10-3 and TRBJ1-2; D gene uncertain. The CDR3 loop spans 10 amino acids. V was clipped by 3 bases and J by 6 bases, with 2 bases between them. Germline lookup yields CDR1 ENHRY and CDR2 SYGVKD. The DNA for the CDR3 is TGTGCCATCAGTGACAATGGCTACACCTTC. It specifies CAISDNGYTF.

The rearrangement links TRBV13 to TRBJ2-7; D is perhaps TRBD2 (5 bases). Trimming cost V 3 bases and J 3 bases, with 6 bases left between them. Germline CDR1 is PRHDT and CDR2 is FYEKMQ (reference sequence). This CDR3 has 12 residues. CDR3: CASSFAGYEQYF. DNA for the CDR3: TGTGCCAGCAGCTTTGCGGGCTACGAGCAGTACTTC. Complete variable domain (other parts from reference TRBV13 and TRBJ2-7): AAGVIQSPRHLIKEKRETATLKCYPIPRHDTVYWYQQGPGQDPQFLISFYEKMQSDKGSIPDRFSAQQFSDYHSELNMSSLELGDSALYFCASSFAGYEQYFGPGTRLTVT.

This sequence joins TRBV6-5 and TRBJ1-1; D gene unclear. Trimming took off 4 bases at V and 1 base at J, with 7 bases between the two ends. Germline V gives CDR1 MNHEY, CDR2 SVGAGI. The CDR3 loop spans 13 amino acids. CDR3 nucleotide sequence: TGTGCCAGCAGTTCTAACAGGAACACTGAAGCTTTCTTT. Its translation: CASSSNRNTEAFF.

This chain connects TRBV2 to TRBJ1-5, with TRBD1 matching 7 bases. The CDR3 consists of 15 residues. CDR1 SNHLY and CDR2 FYNNEI come from the germline V gene. After removal of 6 bases from V and 6 bases from J, the junction contained 11 bases not matched to a gene. CDR3 in DNA: TGTGCCAGCAGGAGGGCACTAGGGGGCCTTCAGCCCCAGCATTTT. Translated, it gives CASRRALGGLQPQHF. The full variable domain, in which reference TRBV2 and TRBJ1-5 provide the parts outside the CDR3, is EPEVTQTPSHQVTQMGQEVILRCVPISNHLYFYWYRQILGQKVEFLVSFYNNEISEKSEIFDDQFSVERPDGSNFTLKIRSTKLEDSAMYFCASRRALGGLQPQHFGDGTRLSIL.

The rearrangement joins TRBV2 to TRBJ1-5; 9 bases agree with TRBD1. The germline V gene encodes CDR1 SNHLY and CDR2 FYNNEI. The CDR3 length is 14 residues. V was clipped by 3 bases and J by 7 bases; unmatched bases: 4. Here the CDR3 reads CASSEDRGLQPQHF. CDR3 DNA sequence: TGTGCCAGCAGTGAGGACAGGGGCTTGCAGCCCCAGCATTTT.

This rearrangement joins TRBV7-9 to TRBJ1-4; possibly TRBD1 for D (5 bases). V lost 5 bases to trimming and J lost 5 bases, with 12 bases between them. CDR3 length: 14 amino acids. Germline V lookup: CDR1 SEHNR, CDR2 FQNEAQ (reference sequence). Here the CDR3 reads CASSALPGNEKLFF. Written as DNA, the CDR3 is TGTGCCAGCAGCGCCCTCCCAGGGAATGAAAAACTGTTTTTT. Using reference TRBV7-9 and TRBJ1-4 for the parts outside the CDR3, the full variable domain is DTGVSQNPRHKITKRGQNVTFRCDPISEHNRLYWYRQTLGQGPEFLTYFQNEAQLEKSRLLSDRFSAERPKGSFSTLEIQRTEQGDSAMYLCASSALPGNEKLFFGSGTQLSVL.

The chain carries TRBV6-6 and TRBJ1-2; D remains unclear. The V gene lost 2 bases and the J gene lost 4 bases, with 14 bases spanning the gap. Germline V gene lookup returns CDR1 MNHNY and CDR2 SVGAGI (reference sequence). This CDR3 has 15 residues. CDR3 sequence: CASSYDLEGLYGYTF. DNA for the CDR3: TGTGCCAGCAGTTACGACCTTGAGGGCCTCTATGGCTACACCTTC.

This chain joins TRBV6-1 and TRBJ1-2, with a possible D match to TRBD1 (6 bases). CDR3 size: 14 residues. Germline CDR1 reads MNHNS; CDR2 reads SASEGT. Trimming took off 4 bases at V and 6 bases at J, with 15 bases between the two ends. The CDR3 DNA reads TGTGCCAGCAGTGTTCACAGGGCGAGGGATGGCTACACCTTC. Protein: CASSVHRARDGYTF.